Sequencing of this TCR beta chain was carried out in a study of blood T cell repertoires in COVID-19. Study-wide context: COVID-19 samples collected from the United States, Italy and Spain covered acute and convalescent phases. In each case, the material was cDNA or gDNA derived from T cells, B-cell-depleted T cells, or PBMCs.

CDR1 is MNHEY, CDR2 SVGAGI, per germline. The CDR3 covers 15 residues. J lost 7 bases, V lost 3 bases, and 11 bases had no gene match. Authors' data handling: Reference gene primers were amplified, and this amplification served to estimate nucleated cell counts. The repertoire was sequenced with immunoSEQ multiplex PCR; TCRdb's copy has only in-frame clones and lacks some. V and J calls and clone size follow that table, whereas D and trimming were derived from the DNA. Of roughly 120,000 clones in the sample, approximately 80% were seen once. The receptor was isolated from a woman in her sixties or seventies with acute or convalescent COVID-19. Input material: peripheral blood. The V gene is TRBV6-5, the J gene TRBJ1-1, with TRBD1 matching over 7 bases. CDR3 residues: CASSYLSGDSYEAFF. In DNA, the CDR3 is TGTGCCAGCAGTTATCTTTCTGGGGACAGCTATGAAGCTTTCTTT.